Following are 23 T cell receptor beta chains from one sample sequenced in a study of cytomegalovirus exposure and HLA in healthy donors. Primers for the PCR totalled 60 Vbeta and 13 Jbeta. The assay was immunoSEQ multiplex PCR, and TCRdb's table has in-frame clones only and misses some. The repertoire has about 120,000 clones, 70% to 85% of them found once; the top ten carry about 1.8%. The material sequenced was PBMCs. The receptor source for this set is a man in his late teens or twenties in good health and CMV-seronegative.

The V gene is TRBV4-3, the J gene TRBJ2-1; 8 bases align to TRBD2. V lost 3 bases, J lost 2 bases, and 3 bases stayed unmatched. Germline V CDR1 and CDR2: LGHNA, YSLEER. The CDR3 extends over 15 amino acids. CDR3 nucleotides: TGCGCCAGCAGCCAGGGGACTAGGGCCTACAATGAGCAGTTCTTC. Its protein product is CASSQGTRAYNEQFF.

The chain couples TRBV27 to TRBJ1-2, with 7 bases fitting TRBD1. Germline CDR1 reads MNHEY; CDR2 reads SMNVEV (reference sequence). The length of the CDR3 is 12 residues. V dropped 6 bases and J dropped 8; count of bases not matched to a gene: 6. CDR3 sequence (DNA): TGTGCCAGCAGGTCTCCGGGACAGGGCTACACCTTC. This gives the protein CASRSPGQGYTF.

The chain employs TRBV25-1 and TRBJ2-1; D perhaps matches TRBD1 (5 bases). CDR1 and CDR2 (germline): MGHDK, SYGVNS. V was shortened by 8 bases and J by 3 bases, with 14 bases between the two germline ends. CDR3 length: 14 amino acids. The CDR3 loop reads CASLLRDSYNEQFF. DNA for the CDR3: TGTGCCAGCCTCCTCAGGGATAGCTACAATGAGCAGTTCTTC.

This chain joins TRBV5-1 and TRBJ1-2; D not certain. Germline assignment: CDR1 SGHRS and CDR2 YFSETQ. This CDR3 region has 14 residues. Trimming removed 0 bases from V and 11 bases from J, with 17 bases in between. DNA for the CDR3: TGCGCCAGCAGCTTGGGAAGCGGTGAGGGAACTTACACCTTC. Translating it yields CASSLGSGEGTYTF.

The chain couples TRBV7-2 to TRBJ2-5, with TRBD2 matching over 8 bases. J gave up 2 bases and V 2 bases, and 10 bases lay outside the gene matches. Germline assignment: CDR1 SGHTA and CDR2 FQGNSA. The CDR3 is made up of 17 amino acids. CDR3 protein: CASSLRYRGGVQETQYF. The CDR3 region has the DNA TGTGCCAGCAGCTTAAGATACCGGGGGGGTGTACAAGAGACCCAGTACTTC.

V usage is TRBV5-1 and J usage is TRBJ2-7, with D maybe TRBD1 (6 bases). CDR1 and CDR2 (germline): SGHRS, YFSETQ. Between the trimmed V and J ends, which lost 3 bases and 5 bases, there was a span of 12 bases. This CDR3 region has 13 residues. CDR3 residues: CASSWDITNEQYF. The CDR3 DNA is TGCGCCAGCAGCTGGGACATAACAAACGAGCAGTACTTC.

This chain links TRBV7-9 with TRBJ2-5, with 7 bases fitting TRBD2. This CDR3 is 15 amino acids long. The germline V gene encodes CDR1 SEHNR and CDR2 FQNEAQ (reference sequence). Germline trimming cut 3 bases from V and 2 bases from J; bases unmatched to any gene: 6. The CDR3 region has the DNA TGTGCCAGCAGCTTCTTGCAGCGGGGTCAAGAGACCCAGTACTTC. Translated: CASSFLQRGQETQYF.

This CDR3 reads CASSIGGLNTEAFF. The DNA of the CDR3 is TGTGCCAGCAGTATCGGAGGGTTGAACACTGAAGCTTTCTTT. V is TRBV5-4 and J is TRBJ1-1, with unresolved D. The CDR3 runs 14 residues. The germline CDR1 and CDR2 sequences are SGHNT and YYREEE (reference sequence). V gave up 5 bases and J gave up 0 bases, with 11 bases separating them.

This chain joins TRBV5-4 and TRBJ2-7; D gene ambiguous. V shed 2 bases and J shed 0 bases, with 15 bases lying between them. CDR3 length: 16 amino acids. In germline, CDR1 is SGHNT, CDR2 YYREEE (reference sequence). CDR3 region: CASSFSGWLSSYEQYF. DNA of the CDR3: TGTGCCAGCAGCTTCTCCGGGTGGCTCAGCTCCTACGAGCAGTACTTC.

The rearrangement links TRBV19 to TRBJ2-5, with 8 positions matching TRBD1. Germline values: CDR1 LNHDA, CDR2 SQIVND (reference sequence). Unmatched junction bases numbered 5, after V lost 3 bases and J lost 2 bases. The CDR3 runs 15 residues. The CDR3 region is CASSIGTGFQETQYF. CDR3 coding DNA: TGTGCCAGTAGTATCGGGACAGGCTTTCAAGAGACCCAGTACTTC.

The chain is built from TRBV7-2 and TRBJ2-2; tentatively, D is TRBD2 (5 bases). Deletions cut 5 bases from V and 5 bases from J, with 15 bases between. Per the germline V gene, CDR1 is SGHTA and CDR2 is FQGNSA. The CDR3 spans 15 residues. The CDR3 nucleotides are TGTGCCAGCAGCGTTAGGGTTGGAGGAACCGGGGAGCTGTTTTTT. Amino acids: CASSVRVGGTGELFF.

This rearrangement joins TRBV5-6 to TRBJ1-6; 7 bases fit TRBD1. The germline CDR1 and CDR2 sequences are SGHDT and YYEEEE. V shed 3 bases, J shed 3 bases, and the junction held 6 bases outside the gene matches. The CDR3 has 16 residues. The CDR3 loop reads CASSSTGEVYNSPLHF. For the CDR3, the DNA is TGTGCCAGCAGCTCAACAGGGGAGGTCTATAATTCACCCCTCCACTTT.

The rearrangement uses TRBV7-9 and TRBJ1-1; D is perhaps TRBD1 (6 bases). V was clipped by 0 bases and J by 1 base, with 12 bases between them. The CDR3 contains 16 residues. Germline V gives CDR1 SEHNR, CDR2 FQNEAQ (reference sequence). The CDR3 loop reads CASSLAITGTNTEAFF. The CDR3 nucleotides are TGTGCCAGCAGCTTAGCGATAACAGGGACGAACACTGAAGCTTTCTTT.

This rearrangement joins TRBV5-1 to TRBJ1-4; TRBD1 agrees at 7 bases. This CDR3 comprises 15 residues. J lost 4 bases, V lost 2 bases, and 5 bases had no gene match. Germline CDR1 reads SGHRS; CDR2 reads YFSETQ. The CDR3 loop reads CASSLGGEDNEKLFF. In DNA form, the CDR3 reads TGCGCCAGCAGCTTAGGGGGCGAGGATAATGAAAAACTGTTTTTT.

This chain uses TRBV6-5 with TRBJ2-5; possible D gene TRBD2, 6 bases. The J call may be mistaken, given a closer DNA end match to TRBJ2-7. Germline V CDR1 and CDR2: MNHEY, SVGAGI. This CDR3 region has 14 residues. In DNA, the CDR3 is TGTGCCAGCAGTCCGAGGGGAGGAGGCCACGAGCAGTACTTC. Protein product: CASSPRGGGHEQYF.

The table lists this clone with many counts. The CDR3, as DNA: TGTGCCAGCGGGACTAGCGGGGGGGCCGGGGAGCTGTTTTTT. Residues: CASGTSGGAGELFF. V usage is TRBV6-1 and J usage is TRBJ2-2; TRBD2 matches at 16 bases. V dropped 8 bases and J dropped 6; count of bases not matched to a gene: 0. The germline V gene encodes CDR1 MNHNS and CDR2 SASEGT. This CDR3 is 14 amino acids long.

The rearrangement links TRBV4-3 to TRBJ2-2; D remains unclear. V shed 0 bases and J shed 5 bases, with 7 bases lying between them. Germline V gene lookup returns CDR1 LGHNA and CDR2 YSLEER. The CDR3 extends over 14 amino acids. The CDR3 loop is CASSQDPETGELFF. DNA of the CDR3: TGCGCCAGCAGCCAAGACCCGGAGACCGGGGAGCTGTTTTTT.

Turning to this clone: This specimen includes other DNA sequences encoding the same CDR3. This chain joins TRBV18 and TRBJ1-5; possibly TRBD1 for D (6 bases). V was shortened by 2 bases and J by 4 bases, with 6 bases between the two germline ends. CDR1 and CDR2 from the germline V gene are KGHSH and LQKENI. The CDR3 totals 13 residues. The CDR3 here is CASSPGQNQPQHF. The CDR3 DNA reads as TGTGCCAGCTCACCAGGACAGAATCAGCCCCAGCATTTT.

The chain carries TRBV7-6 and TRBJ1-6; 11 positions agree with TRBD1. The CDR3 extends over 18 amino acids. V shed 5 bases and J 8 bases; nucleotides not matched to a gene: 14. Germline V gene lookup returns CDR1 SGHVS and CDR2 FNYEAQ. For the CDR3, the DNA is TGTGCCAGCAGCCCTAACCTTAACCCGGGACAGGGGGATTCACCCCTCCACTTT. This gives the protein CASSPNLNPGQGDSPLHF.

The chain links TRBV19 to TRBJ1-2, with D unclear. The length of the CDR3 is 14 residues. V gave up 7 bases and J gave up 8 bases, with 20 bases separating them. CDR1 LNHDA and CDR2 SQIVND come from the germline V gene (reference sequence). The CDR3 region has the DNA TGTGCCAGTATAGGAACAGCGGCCCTATGGGGCTACACCTTC. Its protein is CASIGTAALWGYTF. Filled out from reference TRBV19 and TRBJ1-2, the complete variable domain reads DGGITQSPKYLFRKEGQNVTLSCEQNLNHDAMYWYRQDPGQGLRLIYYSQIVNDFQKGDIAEGYSVSREKKESFPLTVTSAQKNPTAFYLCASIGTAALWGYTFGSGTRLTVV.

V gene TRBV19 combines with J gene TRBJ1-1; 7 nucleotides match TRBD1. Trimming at V came to 5 bases and at J to 4 bases, leaving 7 bases not matched to a gene. CDR3 size: 14 residues. CDR1 and CDR2 from the germline V gene are LNHDA and SQIVND (reference sequence). CDR3 nucleotides: TGTGCCAGTAGTTCTGGGACAGTCCTCACTGAAGCTTTCTTT. Translation: CASSSGTVLTEAFF. Looking up the rest from reference TRBV19 and TRBJ1-1 gives the full variable domain: DGGITQSPKYLFRKEGQNVTLSCEQNLNHDAMYWYRQDPGQGLRLIYYSQIVNDFQKGDIAEGYSVSREKKESFPLTVTSAQKNPTAFYLCASSSGTVLTEAFFGQGTRLTVV.

This chain connects TRBV29-1 to TRBJ1-4; D gene uncertain. Trimming cost V 4 bases and J 5 bases, with 14 bases left between them. CDR3 size: 14 residues. Germline CDR1 reads SQVTM; CDR2 reads ANQGSEA. CDR3 protein: CSVALGSWNEKLFF. The CDR3 nucleotides read TGCAGCGTTGCCCTGGGCAGCTGGAATGAAAAACTGTTTTTT.

V is TRBV7-2 and J is TRBJ1-1, with D possibly TRBD1 on 6 matching bases. V was cut by 5 bases and J by 2 bases, with 15 bases left in between. The CDR3 totals 15 residues. CDR1 is SGHTA and CDR2 is FQGNSA in the germline V gene. As DNA, the CDR3 is TGTGCCAGCAGCGGCCCGGGACACCCTAACACTGAAGCTTTCTTT. Protein: CASSGPGHPNTEAFF.